The 32 T cell receptor beta chains given below trace back to one sample, sequenced in a study of post-analysis software for immune sequencing data. Unique molecular identifiers were present in the TCR beta cDNA libraries. Using its own MiXCR run on the PCR reads, TCRdb lists one record per CDR3 protein. The sample lists 750,000 to 950,000 distinct CDR3 sequences, around 53% occurring once. No antigens are known for them. Study-wide points: Five TRBV segments were significantly more frequent in patients than in controls. TRBV5-6, TRBV5-1 and TRBV20-1 were among these segments.

Sample: blood. The source of these receptors is a girl between 10 and 17 years old with multiple sclerosis.

The gene calls are TRBV5-1 and TRBJ2-1, with 16 positions matching TRBD2. Per the germline V gene, CDR1 is SGHRS and CDR2 is YFSETQ. J was trimmed by 10 bases and V by 4 bases; bases with no gene match: 17. The CDR3 extends over 19 amino acids. CDR3 DNA sequence: TGCGCCAGCAGCCGCCAGGGGACTAGCGGGAGGGCCTTAGTTGAGGAGCAGTTCTTC. This sequence encodes CASSRQGTSGRALVEEQFF.

This clonotype was seen only a few times. V usage is TRBV12-3 or TRBV12-4 and J usage is TRBJ2-3; 9 bases map to TRBD2. V shed 2 bases and J 2 bases; nucleotides not matched to a gene: 5. The CDR3 has 16 amino acids. CDR3 in DNA: TGTGCCAGCAGTTTAAGGACTAGCGAAAACACAGATACGCAGTATTTT. Translating it yields CASSLRTSENTDTQYF.

The chain joins TRBV20-1 to TRBJ2-3; possibly TRBD2 for D (6 bases). The CDR3 consists of 15 residues. Per germline, CDR1 DFQATT and CDR2 SNEGSKA (reference sequence). Trimming took off 5 bases at V and 8 bases at J, with 23 bases between the two ends. The CDR3 here is CSADPRADYPGTQYF. CDR3 coding DNA: TGCAGTGCTGATCCCCGAGCGGACTACCCGGGTACGCAGTATTTT.

The genes are TRBV6-2 or TRBV6-3 and TRBJ2-1; the D gene is possibly TRBD2 (6 bases). V dropped 2 bases and J dropped 8 bases, with 10 bases sitting between them. Germline V gives CDR1 MNHEY, CDR2 SVGEGT. There are 13 residues in the CDR3. The CDR3 DNA reads TGTGCCAGCAGTTACGGAGGGAACGATGAGCAGTTCTTC. The encoded protein is CASSYGGNDEQFF.

The chain uses TRBV4-1 and TRBJ2-5, with D possibly TRBD2 on 5 matching bases. V shed 0 bases and J shed 0 bases, with 20 bases lying between them. CDR1 is MGHRA and CDR2 is YSYEKL in the germline V gene. This CDR3 is 19 amino acids long. In DNA form, the CDR3 reads TGCGCCAGCAGCCAAGAATCGGTACTAGTCTTGGCGTACCAAGAGACCCAGTACTTC. Encoded protein: CASSQESVLVLAYQETQYF.

The chain is built from TRBV7-8 and TRBJ2-4; D may match TRBD1 or TRBD2 (5 bases each). The J call is in doubt because the DNA end fits TRBJ2-7 better. Germline V gene sequence: CDR1 SGHVS, CDR2 FQNEAQ. The CDR3 spans 16 residues. CDR3 nucleotide sequence: TGTGCCAGCAGCGGGGGACCCGACTGGGTACCCTACGAGCAGTACTTC. As protein: CASSGGPDWVPYEQYF.

The V gene is TRBV7-3, the J gene TRBJ2-1; D is possibly TRBD2 (5 bases). Germline V lookup: CDR1 SGHTA, CDR2 FQGTGA. V lost 2 bases, J lost 0 bases, and 17 bases lay in between. CDR3 length equals 18 residues. The chain's CDR3 is CASSLDGISVSSYNEQFF. The CDR3 DNA reads as TGTGCCAGCAGCTTAGACGGCATTAGCGTGAGCTCCTACAATGAGCAGTTCTTC.

The rearrangement uses TRBV20-1 and TRBJ2-3, with 14 positions matching TRBD2. Per the germline V gene, CDR1 is DFQATT and CDR2 is SNEGSKA (reference sequence). The CDR3 spans 16 residues. J gave up 4 bases and V 1 base, and 4 bases lay outside the gene matches. The CDR3 bases are TGCAGTGCTAGAGTGACTAGCGGGAGGGCAGCAGATACGCAGTATTTT. Its protein product is CSARVTSGRAADTQYF.

This clonotype appeared a few times. J is TRBJ2-7 and V is TRBV12-3 or TRBV12-4; TRBD1 matches 12 bases. The ends lost 5 bases at V and 5 bases at J; junction bases unmatched: 7. The CDR3 is made up of 15 amino acids. For the CDR3, the DNA is TGTGCCAGCAGTCCGGGGACAGGGGGCTTCCACGAGCAGTACTTC. Protein: CASSPGTGGFHEQYF.

V gene TRBV29-1 combines with J gene TRBJ2-7; 10 bases fit TRBD1. Germline V gene lookup returns CDR1 SQVTM and CDR2 ANQGSEA. The CDR3 has 13 amino acids. V was pared by 6 bases and J by 8 bases, with 10 bases of the junction left unmatched. In nucleotides, the CDR3 is TGCAGCGTGATGGGACAGGGGCCCAGGAAGCAGTACTTC. Translated: CSVMGQGPRKQYF.

The rearrangement uses TRBV5-1 and TRBJ2-5; D is possibly TRBD1 (6 bases). CDR3 length: 14 amino acids. In germline, CDR1 is SGHRS, CDR2 YFSETQ. The V gene lost 4 bases and the J gene lost 4 bases, with 14 bases spanning the gap. The CDR3 is CASSTGTIAETQYF. For the CDR3, the DNA is TGCGCCAGCAGCACCGGGACAATCGCAGAGACCCAGTACTTC.

Only one count was recorded for this clonotype. V and J are TRBV7-3 and TRBJ2-7; 7 nucleotides match TRBD2. Per the germline V gene, CDR1 is SGHTA and CDR2 is FQGTGA. V lost 1 base to trimming and J lost 0 bases; unmatched junction nucleotides: 3. This CDR3 region has 15 residues. The CDR3 nucleotides read TGTGCCAGCAGCTTAAGCTGGACTAGCTCCTACGAGCAGTACTTC. It translates to CASSLSWTSSYEQYF.

The rearrangement joins TRBV20-1 to TRBJ2-4; D is ambiguous. The CDR3 covers 15 residues. V was pared by 4 bases and J by 1 base, with 14 bases between. Germline CDR1 is DFQATT and CDR2 is SNEGSKA (reference sequence). Here the CDR3 DNA reads TGCAGTGCTACAAGAAGAGGAAGGGCCAAAAACATTCAGTACTTC. Its protein product is CSATRRGRAKNIQYF.

The rearrangement links TRBV7-3 to TRBJ2-5; weak D call: TRBD2 (6 bases). The J call is in doubt because the DNA end fits TRBJ2-7 better. The CDR3 is 15 residues long. CDR1 is SGHTA and CDR2 is FQGTGA in the germline V gene. CDR3: CASSQVAADGYEQYF. The CDR3 DNA sequence: TGTGCCAGCAGCCAGGTAGCGGCGGATGGCTACGAGCAGTACTTC.

The chain is built from TRBV20-1 and TRBJ1-2, with TRBD1 identical over 10 bases. There are 15 residues in the CDR3. V lost 6 bases, J lost 6 bases, and 13 bases stayed unmatched. From germline, CDR1 is DFQATT and CDR2 SNEGSKA (reference sequence). The CDR3 nucleotides read TGCAGTGCCCGGGGGACAGGGGACGATTGGAATGGCTACACCTTC. This codes for CSARGTGDDWNGYTF.

V gene TRBV20-1 combines with J gene TRBJ2-3, with TRBD2 matching over 10 bases. The CDR3 is 15 amino acids. CDR1 DFQATT and CDR2 SNEGSKA come from the germline V gene (reference sequence). V was pared by 6 bases and J by 6 bases, with 12 bases of the junction left unmatched. In DNA, the CDR3 is TGCAGTGCCAAGCCGGGACTAGCGATAGGGGATACGCAGTATTTT. Encoded protein: CSAKPGLAIGDTQYF.

CDR3 in DNA: TGCAGCGTTGAATTAAGGACGGAGTCGGGCTACGAGCAGTACTTC. It specifies CSVELRTESGYEQYF. The gene calls are TRBV29-1 and TRBJ2-7; no clear D. V was clipped by 2 bases and J by 3 bases, with 17 bases between them. This CDR3 spans 15 amino acids. Germline V gene data show CDR1 as SQVTM and CDR2 as ANQGSEA.

This clonotype was counted only a few times. The J gene is TRBJ2-7, the V gene TRBV6-6; D is possibly TRBD2 (6 bases). Trimming stripped 8 bases from V and 5 bases from J, with 7 bases between. The CDR3 loop spans 10 amino acids. Per germline, CDR1 MNHNY and CDR2 SVGAGI (reference sequence). CDR3 loop: CASGLHEQYF. For the CDR3, the DNA is TGTGCCAGCGGACTACACGAGCAGTACTTC.

The chain uses TRBV18 and TRBJ1-3, with 7 nucleotides matching TRBD1. The V segment lost 2 bases and the J segment 0 bases; nucleotides outside the gene matches: 4. The germline V gene encodes CDR1 KGHSH and CDR2 LQKENI. The CDR3 totals 16 residues. The CDR3 is CASSPATGSSGNTIYF. CDR3 DNA sequence: TGTGCCAGCTCACCAGCGACAGGGAGCTCTGGAAACACCATATATTTT.

This chain joins TRBV20-1 and TRBJ2-5; 9 bases are shared with TRBD2. The CDR3 loop spans 16 amino acids. V shed 3 bases, J shed 2 bases, and the junction held 10 bases outside the gene matches. Germline lookup yields CDR1 DFQATT and CDR2 SNEGSKA (reference sequence). The CDR3 spells CSARRPGLAYQETQYF. The CDR3 DNA reads TGCAGTGCTAGGCGACCGGGACTAGCTTATCAAGAGACCCAGTACTTC.

This clonotype was counted between two and nine times. The chain has TRBV29-1 and TRBJ2-3; 7 positions match TRBD1. In germline, CDR1 is SQVTM, CDR2 ANQGSEA. Trimming cost V 6 bases and J 2 bases; bases outside gene matches: 5. CDR3 length: 13 residues. As DNA, the CDR3 is TGCAGCGTCATGGGACAGCCCACAGATACGCAGTATTTT. Protein: CSVMGQPTDTQYF.

The genes are TRBV6-1 and TRBJ1-2; 7 bases fit TRBD1. CDR1 and CDR2 from the germline V gene are MNHNS and SASEGT. V shed 10 bases, J shed 7 bases, and the junction held 3 bases outside the gene matches. There are 10 residues in the CDR3. The CDR3 is CAIRDSGYTF. In DNA form, the CDR3 reads TGTGCCATCCGGGACAGTGGCTACACCTTC.

The genes are TRBV20-1 and TRBJ2-4; D uncertain. Germline V CDR1 and CDR2: DFQATT, SNEGSKA (reference sequence). This CDR3 contains 11 residues. The CDR3 spells CKTQAKNIQYF. The DNA of the CDR3 is TGCAAGACCCAAGCCAAAAACATTCAGTACTTC.

This chain uses TRBV7-6 with TRBJ2-7; 12 nucleotides match TRBD2. CDR3 length: 20 residues. Germline CDR1 is SGHVS and CDR2 is FNYEAQ. The V segment lost 2 bases and the J segment 2 bases; nucleotides outside the gene matches: 16. CDR3 sequence: CASSLPPGLAGMTTTYEQYF. As DNA, the CDR3 is TGTGCCAGCAGCTTACCCCCTGGACTAGCGGGGATGACTACGACCTACGAGCAGTACTTC.

This clonotype is classed as medium-sized (0.01 to 0.1%). DNA of the CDR3: TGCAGCGTTGAAACCGGGGGCTCTGGGGCCAACGTCCTGACTTTC. Its translation is CSVETGGSGANVLTF. The V and J genes are TRBV29-1 and TRBJ2-6; TRBD2 is a possible D gene (6 bases). The CDR3 covers 15 residues. CDR1 and CDR2 from the germline V gene are SQVTM and ANQGSEA. The V end lost 2 bases, the J end lost 0 bases, and 8 bases lay between the germline ends.

The gene calls are TRBV6-1 and TRBJ1-1, with 7 bases identical to TRBD1. The junction had 8 bases not matched to a gene; V was cut back by 6 bases and J by 4 bases. Germline values: CDR1 MNHNS, CDR2 SASEGT. The CDR3 sequence is 14 residues long. The CDR3 is CASRAGGGGTEAFF. CDR3 DNA: TGTGCCAGCAGGGCAGGGGGGGGAGGCACTGAAGCTTTCTTT.

This clonotype occurred a few times. The chain has TRBV7-9 and TRBJ2-7, with TRBD2 matching 7 bases. The CDR3 length is 15 residues. CDR1 and CDR2 from the germline V gene are SEHNR and FQNEAQ (reference sequence). The V and J ends lost 5 bases and 0 bases, in that order; junction bases with no gene match: 7. CDR3 DNA: TGTGCCAGCAGCAGCTCAGCGGGGAGCTCCTACGAGCAGTACTTC. The encoded protein is CASSSSAGSSYEQYF.

The rearrangement links TRBV11-2 to TRBJ2-1; either TRBD1 or TRBD2 may fit D (5 bases each). Per germline, CDR1 SGHAT and CDR2 FQNNGV. The CDR3 covers 16 residues. Trimming took off 1 base at V and 3 bases at J, with 13 bases between the two ends. For the CDR3, the DNA is TGTGCCAGCAGCTTAGGGAGGCAGGGACGCTACAATGAGCAGTTCTTC. It translates to CASSLGRQGRYNEQFF.

V is TRBV4-1 and J is TRBJ2-3; a weak D match, TRBD2 (5 bases). This CDR3 is built from 14 residues. Per germline, CDR1 MGHRA and CDR2 YSYEKL. The V and J ends lost 5 bases and 1 base respectively, with 10 bases between them. The DNA for the CDR3 is TGCGCCAGCAGCTTGTTGGAGGGCACAGATACGCAGTATTTT. Encoded protein: CASSLLEGTDTQYF.

The V call is TRBV20-1, the J call TRBJ1-2; no definite D call. The CDR3 sequence is 13 residues long. V shed 5 bases and J shed 6 bases, with 16 bases lying between them. In germline, CDR1 is DFQATT, CDR2 SNEGSKA (reference sequence). DNA for the CDR3: TGCAGTGCTTCCTTTGGTCCGCGTGATGGCTACACCTTC. Translating it yields CSASFGPRDGYTF.

This sequence joins TRBV6-6 and TRBJ2-4; tentative D call: TRBD1 (6 bases). Germline CDR1 and CDR2: MNHNY and SVGAGI (reference sequence). V lost 5 bases and J lost 2, with 16 bases in between. This CDR3 is built from 16 residues. CDR3 in amino acids: CASSGGPSGTKNIQYF. CDR3 bases: TGTGCCAGCAGTGGGGGCCCCTCGGGGACCAAAAACATTCAGTACTTC.

Only a few counts were recorded for this clonotype. The chain has TRBV5-5 and TRBJ2-5; 8 positions match TRBD1. Looked up from germline, CDR1 is SGHKS and CDR2 is YYEKEE (reference sequence). J gave up 9 bases and V 4 bases, and 8 bases lay outside the gene matches. This CDR3 comprises 13 residues. The DNA of the CDR3 is TGTGCCAGCAGCGGGACAGGATCCAGGTCCCAGTACTTC. It yields the protein CASSGTGSRSQYF.